This T cell receptor (beta chain) was profiled in a study of breast tumors, draining lymph nodes, adjacent tissues. TCRdb called the multiplex PCR reads again in MiXCR, with one record for every CDR3 protein. This table holds 270,000 or so distinct CDR3 sequences, about 33% found once. V gave up 2 bases and J gave up 7 bases, with 18 bases separating them. Germline loops: CDR1 DFQATT, CDR2 SNEGSKA (reference sequence). CDR3 length: 14 amino acids. Samples came from axillary lymph nodes draining the breast cancer. In its sample, this clonotype was seen many times. Its target is unknown. Study conclusions and caveats: Data fit most tumor T cells coming from lymph node, expanding in tumor. Tumor and nontumor repertoires were significantly more similar in luminal-like than in basal-like breast cancer. Tumor T cell lymph node origin was a supported hypothesis, not proven. Tumor repertoires ranked between lymph nodes and nontumor tissue in diversity, with V and J gene preferences.

This TCR came from a female donor with breast cancer. Some clones in this sample may be carry-over from other donors' samples. The sample taken for sequencing was axillary lymph node tissue. V is TRBV20-1 and J is TRBJ2-7; the D gene is possibly TRBD2 (6 bases). This CDR3 reads CSARLGGPEREQYF. DNA for the CDR3: TGCAGTGCTAGATTGGGAGGTCCGGAAAGGGAGCAGTACTTC.